The sequence of this T cell receptor (beta chain) was determined in a study of somatic mutations in cytotoxic T cells in rheumatoid arthritis. Across the whole study: Using a FACSAria II or Sony SH800, a portion of the V beta antibody-stained T-cell populations were flow-sorted at nearly 100% purity, and among those populations were V beta1+ cells that were then sequenced for TCRB.

Concerning this clone: Antigen: not known.

Study-level findings and limits: An increase in CD8+ clonality with age was seen in rheumatoid arthritis patients but not in healthy controls. A largest CD8+ clone above 20% of CD8+ cells occurred in about an eighth of the roughly 65 patients. Clonality of CD8+ T cells, which was compared between rheumatoid arthritis patients and age-matched healthy controls, did not differ significantly.

This CDR3 has 19 amino acids. The junction had 9 bases not matched to a gene; V was cut back by 2 bases and J by 0 bases. Germline V gene sequence: CDR1 SGHRS, CDR2 YFSETQ. TCRdb's copy holds only in-frame clones and misses some; the assay was immunoSEQ multiplex PCR. Of about 23,000 clones listed, roughly 74% were seen once; the top ten hold around 11%. The source of this sequence is an adult with rheumatoid arthritis. Sequenced: CD8+ T cells sorted from blood. This sequence joins TRBV5-1 and TRBJ2-2; 11 positions agree with TRBD2. The CDR3 region is CASSFDLAGGPSNTGELFF. CDR3 nucleotides: TGCGCCAGCAGCTTCGATTTAGCGGGAGGGCCCTCGAACACCGGGGAGCTGTTTTTT.